The 16 T cell receptor beta chains reported below all come from one sample, sequenced in a study of identical twins. Using its own MiXCR run on the 5' RACE reads, TCRdb lists one record per CDR3 protein. The sample includes 1.5 million to 2 million distinct CDR3 sequences, about 30% of them seen just once. The sample consisted of cord blood. The receptors come from a newborn girl in good health.

This clonotype was found a few times. The chain has TRBV20-1 and TRBJ2-3; D is unresolved. V was clipped by 4 bases and J by 5 bases, with 10 bases between them. In germline, CDR1 is DFQATT, CDR2 SNEGSKA (reference sequence). The CDR3 runs 12 residues. The CDR3, as DNA: TGCAGTGCTATAAGTCTAGGAGATACGCAGTATTTT. It yields the protein CSAISLGDTQYF.

The CDR3 DNA sequence: TGTGCCAGCACCCTGACGTGCAGGGAGGGTTCCTACGAGCAGTACTTC. As protein: CASTLTCREGSYEQYF. The chain is built from TRBV6-4 and TRBJ2-7; 7 bases match TRBD2. The germline V gene encodes CDR1 MRHNA and CDR2 SNTAGT. Germline trimming cut 7 bases from V and 1 base from J; bases unmatched to any gene: 13. The CDR3 extends over 16 amino acids.

The chain is built from TRBV5-1 and TRBJ2-6; D not resolved. Germline CDR1 is SGHRS and CDR2 is YFSETQ. V was trimmed by 0 bases and J by 4 bases, leaving 8 bases between them. The CDR3 runs to 15 residues. This chain's CDR3 is CASSLALGGANVLTF. Written as DNA, the CDR3 is TGCGCCAGCAGCTTGGCCTTGGGGGGGGCCAACGTCCTGACTTTC.

The chain uses TRBV4-1 and TRBJ2-3; D may be TRBD1 or TRBD2 (5 bases each). The CDR3 totals 15 residues. Deletions cut 4 bases from V and 3 bases from J, with 14 bases between. Per the germline V gene, CDR1 is MGHRA and CDR2 is YSYEKL. This chain's CDR3 is CASSPDGAGTDTQYF. The CDR3 nucleotides read TGCGCCAGCAGCCCCGACGGGGCCGGAACAGATACGCAGTATTTT.

CDR3 DNA sequence: TGCGCCAGCAGCCTCACACCGGCACGGAATGGCTACACCTTC. Translation: CASSLTPARNGYTF. This chain links TRBV5-1 with TRBJ1-2; D remains ambiguous. Between the trimmed V and J ends, which lost 4 bases and 6 bases, there was a span of 16 bases. This CDR3 has 14 residues. Germline CDR1 reads SGHRS; CDR2 reads YFSETQ.

This clonotype has a handful of counts. The rearrangement links TRBV12-3 or TRBV12-4 to TRBJ1-5; no reliable D call. Trimming pared 1 base from V and 4 bases from J, leaving 14 bases between. This CDR3 is built from 16 residues. The DNA of the CDR3 is TGTGCCAGCAGTTTAGGGCCTCGTAGTTTAAATCAGCCCCAGCATTTT. Encoded protein: CASSLGPRSLNQPQHF.

This chain uses TRBV5-4 with TRBJ2-7; 9 nucleotides align to TRBD2. The length of the CDR3 is 15 residues. V shed 3 bases, J shed 2 bases, and the junction held 6 bases outside the gene matches. The V gene's germline CDR1 is SGHNT and CDR2 YYREEE (reference sequence). The CDR3 here is CASSSFSGGTYEQYF. The CDR3, as DNA: TGTGCCAGCAGCTCTTTTAGCGGGGGTACCTACGAGCAGTACTTC.

About this clonotype: A read error may explain this, as a much larger clone is one base away. The gene calls are TRBV5-1 and TRBJ2-4, with D possibly TRBD1 on 5 matching bases. The J call could be wrong; TRBJ2-7 is a better fit for the DNA end. This CDR3 has 14 residues. Germline CDR1 and CDR2: SGHRS and YFSETQ. For the CDR3, the DNA is TGCGCCAGCAGCTCGGCAACAGGACATTACGAGCAGTACTTC. Its translation: CASSSATGHYEQYF.

V and J are TRBV5-1 and TRBJ1-2, with 10 bases matching TRBD1. CDR1 is SGHRS and CDR2 is YFSETQ in the germline V gene. V dropped 3 bases and J dropped 5; count of bases not matched to a gene: 7. The CDR3 is made up of 15 amino acids. CDR3 sequence reads: CASSSPGQGKYGYTF. For the CDR3, the DNA is TGCGCCAGCAGCTCCCCGGGACAGGGGAAGTATGGCTACACCTTC.

This chain connects TRBV13 to TRBJ2-7; TRBD2 matches at 7 bases. Per germline, CDR1 PRHDT and CDR2 FYEKMQ (reference sequence). This CDR3 has 16 amino acids. Trimming removed 0 bases from V and 0 bases from J; junction bases left unmatched: 5. The CDR3 sequence: CASSLGSGVNSYEQYF. CDR3 sequence (DNA): TGTGCCAGCAGCTTAGGGAGCGGGGTCAACTCCTACGAGCAGTACTTC.

This clonotype was detected only once. The chain links TRBV20-1 to TRBJ2-4; D uncertain. Deletions cut 1 base from V and 5 bases from J, with 9 bases between. CDR1 is DFQATT and CDR2 is SNEGSKA in the germline V gene (reference sequence). This CDR3 spans 13 amino acids. The CDR3 DNA sequence: TGCAGTGCTAGAGGTATCGGAGAAAACATTCAGTACTTC. This encodes CSARGIGENIQYF.

This clonotype appeared a few times. The J gene is TRBJ2-3, the V gene TRBV7-6, with TRBD2 matching 9 bases. The CDR3 loop spans 14 amino acids. Germline loops: CDR1 SGHVS, CDR2 FNYEAQ. Trimming cost V 4 bases and J 4 bases; bases outside gene matches: 3. The CDR3 reads CASSSGTSPDTQYF. The CDR3 bases are TGTGCCAGCAGCTCCGGGACTAGCCCAGATACGCAGTATTTT.

Details on this clonotype: The junction shows a germline mismatch at one end, possibly a read error. V usage is TRBV12-3 or TRBV12-4 and J usage is TRBJ2-1; D uncertain. This CDR3 is 16 amino acids long. In DNA form, the CDR3 reads TGTGCCGGCAGTGGTTACTCGAGTTTCAGTGTTTATGAGCAGTTCTTC. Encoded protein: CAGSGYSSFSVYEQFF.

This clonotype was seen a few times. The rearrangement links TRBV9 to TRBJ2-5; 8 bases agree with TRBD2. The V gene's germline CDR1 is SGDLS and CDR2 YYNGEE. This CDR3 is 15 amino acids long. V shed 2 bases and J 2 bases; nucleotides not matched to a gene: 5. The CDR3 protein is CASSVGTSRQETQYF. The CDR3 bases are TGTGCCAGCAGCGTCGGGACTAGTAGGCAAGAGACCCAGTACTTC.

This clonotype has just a few counts. The genes are TRBV9 and TRBJ2-5; TRBD2 aligns across 12 bases. J was trimmed by 11 bases and V by 0 bases; bases with no gene match: 8. This CDR3 is built from 15 residues. Germline loops: CDR1 SGDLS, CDR2 YYNGEE. The CDR3 region is CASSVVGLAGGEQYF. The DNA for the CDR3 is TGTGCCAGCAGCGTAGTGGGACTAGCGGGCGGTGAGCAGTACTTC.

Points on this clonotype: One junction end does not reproduce the germline sequence, and a read error may be involved. The J gene is TRBJ2-3, the V gene TRBV12-3 or TRBV12-4; the match to TRBD1 covers 7 bases. The CDR3 runs 14 residues. The CDR3 here is CASSLEGGTDAQYF. The CDR3 coding sequence is TGTGCCAGCAGTTTAGAAGGGGGCACAGATGCGCAGTATTTT.